The 10 T cell receptor gamma chains presented below share a single source sample, sequenced in a study of γδ T cells in repeated Plasmodium falciparum infection. Vgamma9/Vdelta2+ and Vdelta2-negative gammadelta T cells were flow-sorted from PBMC for bulk sequencing. TCRdb re-called clones from the multiplex PCR reads using CATT. The repertoire has approximately 26,000 gamma-chain clones, under 3% of them found once; the top ten carry roughly a third. The sequenced sample consisted of gamma-delta T cells from blood. The receptors were sampled from a pool of human donors (malaria-infected and uninfected, not separated).

Comments on this clone: The protein given by TCRdb reflects a much larger clone and differs at residue 6 from this DNA's translation, likely from a read error; the protein shown is the DNA's translation. The chain joins TRGV9 to TRGJP1. The J gene comes from matching the DNA to germline here; TCRdb lacks it. The germline gives CDR1 GITISATS, CDR2 ISYDGTV (reference sequence). The CDR3 contains 13 residues. Trimming removed 3 bases from V and 7 bases from J; junction bases left unmatched: 5. CDR3 nucleotide sequence: TGTGCCTTGTGGGAGAGCGGTGGTTGGTTCAAGATATTT. As protein: CALWESGGWFKIF.

The table lists this clone with many counts. The TCRdb protein, from a much larger clone, departs from this DNA's translation at residue 4, likely by read error; the protein shown derives from the DNA. The CDR3 DNA follows: TGTGCCACCCGGGATGCCCCGGATTATTATAAGAAACTCTTT. Amino acid sequence: CATRDAPDYYKKLF. This chain links TRGV4 with TRGJ1 or TRGJ2. Germline V CDR1 and CDR2: EGSTGY, YDSYTSSV. The CDR3 contains 14 residues.

This clone was found many times. One end of the junction varies from germline; a read error may be responsible. The CDR3 loop reads CALWEVSSVRARWFKIF. DNA for the CDR3: TGCGCCTTGTGGGAGGTGTCATCCGTACGCGCAAGGTGGTTCAAGATATTT. This chain connects TRGV9 to TRGJP1. Germline matching of the DNA provided the J gene here, since TCRdb leaves it blank. The CDR3 loop spans 17 amino acids. From germline, CDR1 is GITISATS and CDR2 ISYDGTV (reference sequence).

This clone was counted at least ten times. A single base is all that separates this from a far larger clone, so a read error is likely. The sample contains more than one DNA sequence encoding this CDR3. The chain combines TRGV2 with TRGJ1 or TRGJ2. CDR3 size: 13 residues. From germline, CDR1 is EGSNGY and CDR2 YDSYNSKV. The CDR3: CATWDGDYYKKLF. CDR3 DNA: TGTGCCACCTGGGACGGAGATTATTATAAGAAGCTCTTT.

In its sample, this clone was seen a few times. Translating this DNA gives a protein that differs at residue 13 from the TCRdb one, which belongs to a much larger clone; a read error is likely, and the protein shown is this translation. For the V gene the call is TRGV9; the J gene has no call. Germline values: CDR1 GITISATS, CDR2 ISYDGTV (reference sequence). There are 15 residues in the CDR3. CDR3 in DNA: TGTGCCTTGTGGGAGGTGCTGAGTAGTGATTGGATCGAGACGTTT. Its protein product is CALWEVLSSDWIETF.

This clone was counted at least ten times. TCRdb assigns this DNA the protein of a much larger clone, which departs from its translation at residue 5; this likely reflects a read error, and the protein shown comes from translating the DNA. V and J are TRGV4 and TRGJ1 or TRGJ2. In germline, CDR1 is EGSTGY, CDR2 YDSYTSSV. This CDR3 contains 12 residues. CDR3 DNA: TGTGCCACCTGGAATGGACAATATAAGAAACTCTTT. Translation: CATWNGQYKKLF.

This clone was counted many times. The chain joins TRGV2 to TRGJ1 or TRGJ2. The J gene, missing from TCRdb, was assigned here through DNA to germline matching. Germline CDR1 reads EGSNGY; CDR2 reads YDSYNSKV. Unmatched junction bases numbered 7, after V lost 4 bases and J lost 7 bases. The CDR3 is 12 residues long. CDR3 sequence reads: CATWEKGYKKLF. The DNA for the CDR3 is TGTGCCACCTGGGAAAAGGGCTATAAGAAACTCTTT.

About this clone itself: TCRdb's protein for this DNA is that of a much larger clone and differs from the translation at residue 6, likely a read error; the protein shown is the DNA translation. The rearrangement joins TRGV3 to TRGJ1 or TRGJ2. TCRdb leaves out the J gene; it was filled in here by matching the DNA to germline. CDR1 VTNTFY and CDR2 YDVSTARD come from the germline V gene (reference sequence). The V gene end was trimmed by 3 bases and the J gene end by 4 bases; junction bases not matched to a gene: 6. The CDR3 is 13 amino acids. CDR3 nucleotides: TGTGCCACCTGGGACTGCAGGTATTATAAGAAACTCTTT. Its protein product is CATWDCRYYKKLF.

This clone occurred many times. It is likely a read error: a sequence one base away is far more abundant. The same CDR3 is also encoded by other DNA sequences in this sample. The chain carries TRGV2 and TRGJ1 or TRGJ2. The CDR3 loop spans 15 amino acids. Germline CDR1 EGSNGY, CDR2 YDSYNSKV. CDR3: CATWDGPRHYYKKLF. In DNA form, the CDR3 reads TGTGCCACTTGGGACGGGCCGCGCCATTATTATAAGAAACTCTTT.

This clone has at least ten counts. A read error may explain this, as a much larger clone is one base away. Additional DNA sequences in this sample encode the identical CDR3. This chain uses TRGV9 with TRGJ1 or TRGJ2. V trimming: 1 base; J trimming: 3 bases; junction bases outside the gene matches: 3. The CDR3 totals 13 residues. The germline V gene encodes CDR1 GITISATS and CDR2 ISYDGTV (reference sequence). Here the CDR3 DNA reads TGTGCCTTGTGGGAGGTCCTTTATTATAAGAAACTCTTT. Protein product: CALWEVLYYKKLF.